The 20 T cell receptor beta chains below come from one sample, sequenced in a study of blood T cell repertoires in COVID-19. The assay was immunoSEQ multiplex PCR, and TCRdb's table has in-frame clones only and misses some. The table records roughly 230,000 clones, over 80% of them present only once. Sequenced: peripheral blood. The receptors come from a woman between 55 and 75 years old with active or convalescent COVID-19.

The chain couples TRBV15 to TRBJ1-2, with TRBD1 as a possible D gene (5 bases). Between the trimmed V and J ends, which lost 0 bases and 2 bases, there was a span of 16 bases. Germline CDR1 is LNHNV and CDR2 is YYDKDF (reference sequence). The CDR3 contains 17 residues. Here the CDR3 DNA reads TGTGCCACCAGCAGAGATTTTGGGGCGGGGCCCAACTATGGCTACACCTTC. This translates into CATSRDFGAGPNYGYTF.

The V call is TRBV3-1 (or the pseudogene TRBV3-2), the J call TRBJ2-6; D unclear. Germline CDR1 is LGHDT and CDR2 is YNNKEL (reference sequence). The CDR3 loop spans 15 amino acids. Trimming pared 3 bases from V and 4 bases from J, leaving 10 bases between. DNA of the CDR3: TGTGCCAGCAGCCAGCCCGGTTCCGGGGCCAACGTCCTGACTTTC. Translation gives CASSQPGSGANVLTF.

The CDR3 sequence is CASSYQPPGTAEKLFF. The CDR3 DNA sequence: TGTGCCAGCAGTTACCAGCCCCCAGGGACAGCTGAAAAACTGTTTTTT. The J gene is TRBJ1-4, the V gene TRBV6-7, with 7 positions matching TRBD1. TRBV6-7 is an open reading frame whose function is uncertain. Trimming removed 2 bases from V and 7 bases from J; junction bases left unmatched: 10. This CDR3 has 16 amino acids.

V gene TRBV5-1 combines with J gene TRBJ2-3; the D gene is possibly TRBD1 (6 bases). CDR1 and CDR2 from the germline V gene are SGHRS and YFSETQ. V was clipped by 4 bases and J by 0 bases, with 12 bases between them. The CDR3 runs 15 residues. CDR3 in amino acids: CASSRQEPSTDTQYF. As DNA, the CDR3 is TGCGCCAGCAGCAGACAGGAACCTAGCACAGATACGCAGTATTTT. The full variable domain, in which reference TRBV5-1 and TRBJ2-3 provide the parts outside the CDR3, is KAGVTQTPRYLIKTRGQQVTLSCSPISGHRSVSWYQQTPGQGLQFLFEYFSETQRNKGNFPGRFSGRQFSNSRSEMNVSTLELGDSALYLCASSRQEPSTDTQYFGPGTRLTVL.

The chain combines TRBV24-1 with TRBJ1-2; the match to TRBD1 covers 10 bases. This CDR3 has 15 residues. Germline V gene data show CDR1 as KGHDR and CDR2 as SFDVKD. The V and J ends lost 2 bases and 5 bases, in that order; junction bases with no gene match: 4. This CDR3 is CATSDYRDRGYGYTF. The CDR3, as DNA: TGTGCCACCAGTGATTACCGGGACAGGGGATATGGCTACACCTTC.

The chain links TRBV29-1 to TRBJ1-1, with 7 bases that match TRBD1. This CDR3 is built from 12 residues. V shed 6 bases and J 5 bases; nucleotides not matched to a gene: 6. CDR1 SQVTM and CDR2 ANQGSEA come from the germline V gene. In DNA, the CDR3 is TGCAGCGTGCAATCAGGGGGGACTGAAGCTTTCTTT. Protein product: CSVQSGGTEAFF.

The chain links TRBV10-2 to TRBJ1-1; TRBD1 aligns across 7 bases. The CDR3 consists of 16 residues. J gave up 5 bases and V 4 bases, and 13 bases lay outside the gene matches. Germline V gene sequence: CDR1 WSHSY, CDR2 SAAADI. Here the CDR3 DNA reads TGCGCCAGCAGTGGTGGGACAGTCCGACTAGGTACTGAAGCTTTCTTT. Translating it yields CASSGGTVRLGTEAFF.

DNA for the CDR3: TGTGCCAGCAGTGAAGGAGGAGTCTCCTACGAGCAGTACGTC. Translated, it gives CASSEGGVSYEQYV. This chain uses TRBV6-1 with TRBJ2-7; D gene ambiguous. V was trimmed by 1 base and J by 0 bases, leaving 7 bases between them. This CDR3 has 14 residues. In germline, CDR1 is MNHNS, CDR2 SASEGT.

This clone showed up just a few times. The chain carries TRBV21-1 and TRBJ1-1; TRBD1 is taken as the D call from the table, unchecked against the DNA. TRBV21-1 is classified as a pseudogene. CDR3 size: 15 residues. The CDR3 region has the DNA TGTGCCAGCAGCAGTCACAGGGGGGGAGACACTGAAGCTTTCTTT. Translation gives CASSSHRGGDTEAFF.

The V and J genes are TRBV7-3 and TRBJ2-7, with TRBD1 matching over 10 bases. CDR3 length: 13 residues. V was clipped by 5 bases and J by 6 bases; unmatched bases: 4. Germline-derived CDR1 and CDR2 are SGHTA and FQGTGA. The CDR3 DNA reads as TGTGCCAGCAGCCGGGACAGGGGAAGCGAGCAGTACTTC. It codes for CASSRDRGSEQYF.

The rearrangement uses TRBV11-2 and TRBJ2-2, with D maybe TRBD2 (6 bases). Deletions cut 4 bases from V and 4 bases from J, with 16 bases between. The CDR3 has 16 residues. CDR1 and CDR2 from the germline V gene are SGHAT and FQNNGV. CDR3 DNA sequence: TGTGCCAGCAGCTCGAAGACTAGTGTAGGCACCGGGGAGCTGTTTTTT. This translates into CASSSKTSVGTGELFF.

The rearrangement joins TRBV9 to TRBJ2-5, with 8 bases matching TRBD2. The CDR3 runs 14 residues. CDR1 and CDR2 from the germline V gene are SGDLS and YYNGEE. V shed 1 base, J shed 5 bases, and the junction held 4 bases outside the gene matches. The CDR3 reads CASSVTAGGETQYF. The CDR3 DNA is TGTGCCAGCAGCGTAACGGCGGGGGGTGAGACCCAGTACTTC.

This clone was observed a few times. The rearrangement links TRBV5-1 to TRBJ2-3; tentatively, D is TRBD2 (6 bases). CDR3 size: 14 residues. Deletions cut 4 bases from V and 2 bases from J, with 11 bases between. The germline V gene encodes CDR1 SGHRS and CDR2 YFSETQ. The CDR3 DNA is TGCGCCAGCAGCCCGGGAGACTACACAGATACGCAGTATTTT. Translating gives CASSPGDYTDTQYF.

The rearrangement uses TRBV4-1 and TRBJ1-4, with TRBD1 identical over 7 bases. Germline-derived CDR1 and CDR2 are MGHRA and YSYEKL. This CDR3 region has 16 residues. Trimming removed 8 bases from V and 5 bases from J; junction bases left unmatched: 14. The CDR3 coding sequence is TGCGCCAGCGAAACTAGACCGGGACAGCTCAATGAAAAACTGTTTTTT. This gives the protein CASETRPGQLNEKLFF.

The chain has TRBV2 and TRBJ2-2; possible D gene TRBD2, 6 bases. V dropped 3 bases and J dropped 3 bases, with 11 bases sitting between them. CDR1 is SNHLY, CDR2 FYNNEI, per germline. This CDR3 region has 15 residues. CDR3 loop: CASSERGTYTGELFF. The DNA for the CDR3 is TGTGCCAGCAGTGAGCGCGGGACCTACACCGGGGAGCTGTTTTTT. The whole variable domain, filled in from reference TRBV2 and TRBJ2-2, reads EPEVTQTPSHQVTQMGQEVILRCVPISNHLYFYWYRQILGQKVEFLVSFYNNEISEKSEIFDDQFSVERPDGSNFTLKIRSTKLEDSAMYFCASSERGTYTGELFFGEGSRLTVL.

This clone was seen more than once but under ten times. The chain recombines TRBV19 with TRBJ2-1, with 8 bases matching TRBD1. Germline lookup yields CDR1 LNHDA and CDR2 SQIVND (reference sequence). With V trimmed by 5 bases and J by 8 bases, 8 bases remained unmatched. The CDR3 is 14 amino acids. This CDR3 is CASSGQGFDHEQFF. Written as DNA, the CDR3 is TGTGCCAGTAGTGGACAGGGATTTGACCATGAGCAGTTCTTC.

CDR3 DNA sequence: TGTGCCAGCAGTTACTCGCTCTTACTGCGCACTGAAGCTTTCTTT. Translated, it gives CASSYSLLLRTEAFF. V gene TRBV6-5 combines with J gene TRBJ1-1; D gene uncertain. Germline V gives CDR1 MNHEY, CDR2 SVGAGI. Trimming stripped 0 bases from V and 4 bases from J, with 12 bases between. The CDR3 spans 15 residues.

The chain couples TRBV12-5 to TRBJ2-7, with TRBD1 matching 8 bases. Germline CDR1 and CDR2: LGHNT and FRNRAP. V was pared by 9 bases and J by 3 bases, with 13 bases of the junction left unmatched. The CDR3 consists of 15 residues. This chain's CDR3 is CASQSLTGGNYEQYF. CDR3 in DNA: TGTGCTAGCCAGAGCTTAACAGGGGGGAACTACGAGCAGTACTTC.

The genes are TRBV30 and TRBJ1-1, with 10 bases fitting TRBD1. Germline loops: CDR1 GTSNPN, CDR2 SVGIG (reference sequence). The CDR3 has 15 amino acids. V lost 5 bases and J lost 5; bases outside the gene matches: 11. The CDR3 here is CAWGPRDRGWTEAFF. DNA for the CDR3: TGTGCCTGGGGGCCCCGGGACAGGGGTTGGACTGAAGCTTTCTTT.

A single count supports this clone. V usage is TRBV19 and J usage is TRBJ1-1, with 7 bases fitting TRBD1. CDR3 length equals 14 residues. Germline V gene sequence: CDR1 LNHDA, CDR2 SQIVND (reference sequence). After removal of 4 bases from V and 4 bases from J, the junction contained 6 bases not matched to a gene. The CDR3 DNA follows: TGTGCCAGTAGTACCTACAGGGGATCCACTGAAGCTTTCTTT. Encoded protein: CASSTYRGSTEAFF. The full variable domain, in which reference TRBV19 and TRBJ1-1 provide the parts outside the CDR3, is DGGITQSPKYLFRKEGQNVTLSCEQNLNHDAMYWYRQDPGQGLRLIYYSQIVNDFQKGDIAEGYSVSREKKESFPLTVTSAQKNPTAFYLCASSTYRGSTEAFFGQGTRLTVV.